The source of this T cell receptor beta chain is a study of cytomegalovirus exposure and HLA in healthy donors. Study-wide findings and caveats: Reports described diagnosis of cytomegalovirus status by the classifier as highly specific and sensitive.

V was pared by 5 bases and J by 1 base, with 8 bases between. CDR1 is GTSNPN and CDR2 is SVGIG in the germline V gene (reference sequence). The CDR3 is made up of 12 amino acids. A word on this clone: The target antigen is unknown. The sample has other DNA sequences that encode this CDR3 too.

The PCR ran on 60 Vbeta and 13 Jbeta primers. Sequencing used immunoSEQ multiplex PCR; TCRdb keeps in-frame clones, though not all of them. The sample shows about 160,000 clones, around 79% of them seen only once. Sequenced: PBMCs. This chain joins TRBV30 and TRBJ1-1; D is unclear. The receptor comes from a man in his forties in good health and CMV-seronegative. CDR3 DNA sequence: TGTGCCTGGTCCCCTTCGAACACTGAAGCTTTCTTT. Protein: CAWSPSNTEAFF. The variable domain in full, completed from reference TRBV30 and TRBJ1-1, reads SQTIHQWPATLVQPVGSPLSLECTVEGTSNPNLYWYRQAAGRGLQLLFYSVGIGQISSEVPQNLSASRPQDRQFILSSKKLLLSDSGFYLCAWSPSNTEAFFGQGTRLTVV.